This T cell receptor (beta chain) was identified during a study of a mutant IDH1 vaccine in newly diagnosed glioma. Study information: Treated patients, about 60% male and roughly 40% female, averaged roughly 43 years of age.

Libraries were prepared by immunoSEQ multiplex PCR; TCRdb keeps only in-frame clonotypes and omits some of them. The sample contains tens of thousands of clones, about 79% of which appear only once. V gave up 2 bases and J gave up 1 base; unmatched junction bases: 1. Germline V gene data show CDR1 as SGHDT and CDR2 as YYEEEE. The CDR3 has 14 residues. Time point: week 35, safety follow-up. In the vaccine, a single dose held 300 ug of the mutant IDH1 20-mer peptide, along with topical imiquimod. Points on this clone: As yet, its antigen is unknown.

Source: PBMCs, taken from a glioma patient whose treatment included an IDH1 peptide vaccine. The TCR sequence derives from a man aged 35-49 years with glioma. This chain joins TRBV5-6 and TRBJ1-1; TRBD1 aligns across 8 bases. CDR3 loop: CASSFGTGNTEAFF. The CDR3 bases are TGTGCCAGCAGCTTTGGGACAGGGAACACTGAAGCTTTCTTT.